The TCR beta chain described here comes from a study of blood T cell repertoires in COVID-19. Study in general: T cells, B-cell-depleted T cells, or PBMCs supplied cDNA or gDNA.

Donors in Cohort 3 who had recovered were those with two negative PCRs, healthcare professional clearance, or resolution of their symptoms. V gave up 2 bases and J gave up 1 base, with 12 bases separating them. This CDR3 spans 15 amino acids. Germline V CDR1 and CDR2: SGHTA, FQGNSA. This clone was detected a few times. Original processing notes: Amplification with reference gene primers provided the estimates of nucleated cell counts. Assay used: immunoSEQ multiplex PCR; TCRdb lists only in-frame clones, some missing. That table supplies the V and J calls and clone size; D and trimming were determined from the DNA. In the table there are about 200,000 clones, around 85% of which are singletons.

The gene calls are TRBV7-2 and TRBJ2-7; D call uncertain. The origin of this receptor is a man aged 35-49 years who had recovered from COVID-19. Material for sequencing was PBMCs or T cells enriched from blood (not recorded which). In DNA form, the CDR3 reads TGTGCCAGCAGCTTAAGTCCAGGATCATCCTACGAGCAGTACTTC. Translation: CASSLSPGSSYEQYF.